The source of this T cell receptor (beta chain) is a study of beta chain features in type 1 diabetes (dated 2018 in TCRdb). Regarding the complete study: No differences in mean age, gender distribution, total cell number or subset yield were found between patients and healthy donors. Across all samples, about 110 million sorted cells were examined, and cell number per subset correlated strongly with RNA yield. In the study, recently diagnosed type 1 diabetes patients and matched healthy donors were compared on the TCRB repertoires of their sorted circulating CD4+ T cell subsets. Regulatory and stem cell-like memory subsets were isolated from only 8 patients and roughly 8 healthy donors, whereas naive and central memory subsets came from all 28 donors.

The High Capacity cDNA Reverse Transcription Kit was used to reverse transcribe all of the isolated RNA, meaning that expressed TCRB transcripts were what got sequenced. Naive, central memory and regulatory T cell samples underwent deep immunoSEQ sequencing, averaging approximately 3.5 million total reads per sample. Sorted cells were lysed in RLT buffer and RNA was extracted with DNase-treated RNeasy Micro or Mini kits, depending on cell number. Each cell subset was processed separately to prevent cross-contamination, with patient and healthy donor samples processed together. TCRB sequences were amplified from cDNA with the immunoSEQ multiplex PCR, producing 87-bp fragments spanning the CDR3 region. Amplicons were sequenced on the Illumina HiSeq platform. As for how the authors treated the data: Synthetic template baselines were used to correct PCR bias computationally, reads within Hamming distance 2 were collapsed together, and singletons that could not be merged were discarded. By aligning reads against IMGT, V, D and J genes, CDR3 length, and insertions or deletions at six rearrangement sites were assigned. Within each subset, clonotype counts were normalized to sorted cell number, and only after that were true diversity and Gini coefficients computed with the tcR R package. The overlap coefficient, calculated on TCRB nucleotide sequences, was used to quantify repertoire sharing. TCRdb took this table from immuneACCESS and kept in-frame rearrangements with V and J called. Such tables lack part of the clones; where checked against another copy, unresolved V genes explain under half of the gap, and the rest is unexplained. That table furnishes V, J and clone size, whereas the DNA furnished D and trimming. This sample is represented by about 45,000 clones; roughly 70% of them were singletons. The ten largest clones represent less than 2.5% of the sample.

This clone is described as medium-sized (0.01 to 0.1%). Its binding antigen is unknown. Qualities for individual bases were not recorded, and no much larger clone is one base off. From each donor, a single peripheral blood sample of approximately 120 mL on average was drawn into heparinised tubes. A BD FACSAria II and a panel including CD45RO, CCR7, CD25, CD127, CD95 and CD27 were used to sort naive, central memory, regulatory and stem cell-like memory CD4+ T cells. All sorted populations exceeded 95% purity. Right away, PBMCs were isolated by Lymphoprep density gradient centrifugation and were stained directly, with no culture step. Samples were stained and sorted in pairs, with one healthy donor and one patient per experiment, so that batch effects were minimized. Summary of the overall study and its limitations: The naive, central memory and regulatory TCRB repertoires appeared to resemble one another more closely among patients than among healthy donors. Sequencing cDNA rather than genomic DNA could over-represent highly expressing activated cells, although activation and CD3 levels did not differ between groups. At VDJ recombination sites, type 1 diabetes patients had fewer insertions and more deleted nucleotides, which implies abnormalities in thymic rearrangement. PCR might favor shorter templates, but patient and control samples were amplified and corrected together, so any skew would affect both groups equally. A moderate but significant shortening of TCRB CDR3 length was observed in type 1 diabetes patients in all four CD4+ subsets. Because the HLA sub-analyses included only small numbers of individuals, any influence of HLA type on TCRB rearrangement was left unresolved.

This receptor was taken from a woman aged 18-35 years with type 1 diabetes. Sequencing was done on a sample of Tregs from blood. Read against the paper, the sample's cell subset or site label means: regulatory CD4+ T cells.

The DNA sequence reads TGTGCCATCAGTGAGTCGTCGAGACTTAATGAGCAGTTCTTC. Translated, it reads CAISESSRLNEQFF. The chain was built from TRBV10-3 and TRBJ2-1, with no reliable assignment of the D segment. The germline V gene yields ENHRY for CDR1 and SYGVKD for CDR2. The CDR3 has 14 amino acids, counting the end cysteine and phenylalanine. Only CDR3 DNA remains: 42 bases, in frame from the first base. Trimming at the junction amounts to 0 bases on V and 7 bases on J, and the germline ends lie 10 bases apart.